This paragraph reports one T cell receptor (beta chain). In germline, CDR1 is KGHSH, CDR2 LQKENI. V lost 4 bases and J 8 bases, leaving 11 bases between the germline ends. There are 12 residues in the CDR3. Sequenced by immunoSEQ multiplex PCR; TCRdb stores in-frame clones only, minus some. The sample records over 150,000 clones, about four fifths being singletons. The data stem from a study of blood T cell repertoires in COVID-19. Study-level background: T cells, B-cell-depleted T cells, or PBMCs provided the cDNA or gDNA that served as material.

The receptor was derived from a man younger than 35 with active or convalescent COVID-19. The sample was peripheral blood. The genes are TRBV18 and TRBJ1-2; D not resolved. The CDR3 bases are TGTGCCAGCTCACGAGGGATAGAGGGCTACACCTTC. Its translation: CASSRGIEGYTF.